Listed below are T cell receptor beta chains from one sample, sequenced in a study of cytomegalovirus exposure and HLA in healthy donors. Using immunoSEQ multiplex PCR, the repertoire was profiled, and TCRdb retains in-frame clones only, with some absent. The table shows roughly 110,000 clones, with roughly 82% occurring only once. Specimen: PBMCs. Source of these receptors: a male donor in good health and CMV-seronegative. The CDR3 runs from the conserved cysteine through the conserved F or W. D genes are given only for firm matches.

j_call,v_call,d_call,cdr3_aa
TRBJ2-7,TRBV5-1,TRBD2,CASSLELAGSYEQYF
TRBJ1-1,TRBV5-1,TRBD1,CASSLGDRAEAFF
TRBJ1-1,TRBV30,.,CAWFPRRVNTEAFF
TRBJ2-7,TRBV9,TRBD2,CASSLSGTSGKDEQYF
TRBJ1-5,TRBV4-2,TRBD1,CASSQVTGAGNQPQHF
TRBJ2-7,TRBV27,.,CASSHGDSEREQYF
TRBJ2-1,TRBV10-3,TRBD1,CAISFRGQDEQFF
TRBJ1-1,TRBV7-9,TRBD1,CASSSQGAVYTEAFF
TRBJ2-6,TRBV2,.,CASSEHGASLNSGANVLTF
TRBJ1-1,TRBV9,.,CASSVRGAFTEAFF
TRBJ1-5,TRBV5-6,TRBD1,CASSLRNRGSQPQHF
TRBJ2-1,TRBV6-6,.,CASSYSTIGDEQFF
TRBJ2-1,TRBV6-1,TRBD2,CASSRREAYNEQFF
TRBJ2-1,TRBV5-1,TRBD1,CASSLGSGTVNEQFF
TRBJ2-3,TRBV2,.,CASRGDGMYTDTQYF
TRBJ2-2,TRBV7-9,.,CASSSRVNTGELFF
TRBJ1-1,TRBV19,.,CASSTPRGAGEAFF
TRBJ1-2,TRBV7-9,.,CASSSQDRGGYTF
TRBJ2-1,TRBV5-5,.,CASSLEASVSSYNEQFF
TRBJ2-7,TRBV6-5,.,CASSTGQSGLHEQYF
TRBJ1-5,TRBV7-9,.,CASSLRGRQPQHF
TRBJ2-7,TRBV7-2,TRBD1,CASSPSDRVEQYF
TRBJ2-2,TRBV5-6,TRBD2,CASSLIGLAGTGELFF
TRBJ2-5,TRBV2,TRBD1,CASRGTTGGSLGTQYF
TRBJ2-7,TRBV6-5,.,CASSYSQGPSYEQYF
TRBJ2-7,TRBV7-6,TRBD2,CASSLAGLVGYEQYF
TRBJ2-7,TRBV4-1,TRBD1,CASSERLDRASYEQYF
TRBJ1-4,TRBV28,.,CASSVTTNEKLFF
TRBJ2-3,TRBV5-1,TRBD2,CASSLSTGGPTDTQYF
TRBJ2-1,TRBV6-6,.,CASGNGDDNEQFF
TRBJ2-7,TRBV19,TRBD2,CASSSGGRPSYEQYF
TRBJ2-7,TRBV2,.,CASSTGQALPYEQYF
TRBJ2-1,TRBV4-1,TRBD1,CASSFGQGNYNEQFF
TRBJ2-3,TRBV6-5,TRBD1,CASSWTGQGDTQYF
TRBJ2-1,TRBV2,.,CASNDRTGQFF
TRBJ2-7,TRBV5-1,TRBD1,CASSFTGAYEQYF
TRBJ2-3,TRBV6-1,.,CASSEAQPGANTQYF
TRBJ1-2,TRBV7-2,TRBD1,CASSPGQGSGGYTF
TRBJ2-1,TRBV27,.,CASSFRDNEQFF
TRBJ1-1,TRBV7-2,TRBD1,CASSFDPSDRGTEAFF
TRBJ2-3,TRBV4-1,TRBD2,CASSYSRLAGGDTQYF
TRBJ2-1,TRBV11-1,.,CASSPFRGISYNEQFF
TRBJ1-3,TRBV6-1,.,CASSSMVLGTIYF
TRBJ1-1,TRBV4-2,TRBD1,CASSLWTGGTEAFF
TRBJ1-1,TRBV11-3,TRBD1,CASSLEQGATEAFF
TRBJ1-5,TRBV28,.,CASSLKYRSNQPQHF
TRBJ2-7,TRBV11-2,TRBD2,CASSFLAGGYEQYF
TRBJ2-7,TRBV10-3,TRBD2,CAIRDFSGRASYEQYF
TRBJ2-7,TRBV10-3,.,CAISESREQYF
TRBJ2-7,TRBV15,.,CATSREPGRETYEQYF
TRBJ2-7,TRBV29-1,TRBD2,CSVEVWSEREGLESSYEQYF
TRBJ2-7,TRBV7-2,.,CASSLERVDEQYF
TRBJ2-7,TRBV7-9,.,CASSRGSSASYEQYF
TRBJ1-5,TRBV28,TRBD1,CASSSSGTGGRNQPQHF
TRBJ2-2,TRBV6-4,TRBD1,CASSDGTDTGELFF
TRBJ2-3,TRBV6-1,.,CASSPGTIMADTQYF
TRBJ2-7,TRBV29-1,.,CSEHHEQYF
TRBJ2-1,TRBV18,.,CASSSLKGPLREQFF